This entry lists 26 T cell receptor beta chains sequenced from one sample in a study of T cells after yellow fever vaccination. Each CDR3 protein is one row after TCRdb ran MiXCR on the 5' RACE reads. The sample shows some 200,000 distinct CDR3 sequences, roughly 3% of them seen only once. Sequenced material: CD4+ T cells sorted from PBMCs, taken 10 days after the yellow fever booster vaccination. These receptors were obtained from a man aged 18 to 35 who received the YFV17D yellow fever vaccine.

In its sample, this clonotype was seen many times. This chain links TRBV5-1 with TRBJ2-3; possible D gene TRBD1, 5 bases. The CDR3 has 15 amino acids. Between the trimmed V and J ends, which lost 0 bases and 2 bases, there was a span of 10 bases. CDR1 is SGHRS, CDR2 YFSETQ, per germline. For the CDR3, the DNA is TGCGCCAGCAGCTTGGATGGGGCAGCCACAGATACGCAGTATTTT. It encodes CASSLDGAATDTQYF.

V gene TRBV20-1 combines with J gene TRBJ2-5; possibly TRBD2 for D (7 bases). Germline loops: CDR1 DFQATT, CDR2 SNEGSKA (reference sequence). The CDR3 contains 14 residues. V was trimmed by 7 bases and J by 4 bases, leaving 19 bases between them. For the CDR3, the DNA is TGCAGTGTCCGACCCCGGGGGGCTTCAGAGACCCAGTACTTC. It encodes CSVRPRGASETQYF.

In this sample, this clonotype turned up many times. This chain uses TRBV2 with TRBJ1-2; D is undetermined. The CDR3 spans 13 residues. The germline CDR1 and CDR2 sequences are SNHLY and FYNNEI. V lost 6 bases and J 7 bases, leaving 15 bases between the germline ends. CDR3 in amino acids: CASRAWARFGYTF. CDR3 in DNA: TGTGCCAGCAGGGCCTGGGCGAGATTTGGCTACACCTTC. Full variable domain (rest looked up from reference TRBV2 and TRBJ1-2): EPEVTQTPSHQVTQMGQEVILRCVPISNHLYFYWYRQILGQKVEFLVSFYNNEISEKSEIFDDQFSVERPDGSNFTLKIRSTKLEDSAMYFCASRAWARFGYTFGSGTRLTVV.

The chain is built from TRBV6-5 and TRBJ2-1; 11 positions match TRBD2. The germline V gene encodes CDR1 MNHEY and CDR2 SVGAGI. V was clipped by 7 bases and J by 9 bases; unmatched bases: 11. The CDR3 is 15 residues long. In nucleotides, the CDR3 is TGTGCCAGCATACCTAGTAGCGGGGGGGCCGGTGAGCAGTTCTTC. It codes for CASIPSSGGAGEQFF.

This clonotype occurred many times. This sequence joins TRBV5-6 and TRBJ2-2, with D uncertain. CDR3 length: 11 residues. Trimming left V 5 bases short and J 5 bases short, with 4 bases between. Germline V gene sequence: CDR1 SGHDT, CDR2 YYEEEE. DNA of the CDR3: TGTGCCAGCAGATCAACCGGGGAGCTGTTTTTT. The encoded protein is CASRSTGELFF. Variable domain in full (rest from reference TRBV5-6 and TRBJ2-2): DAGVTQSPTHLIKTRGQQVTLRCSPKSGHDTVSWYQQALGQGPQFIFQYYEEEERQRGNFPDRFSGHQFPNYSSELNVNALLLGDSALYLCASRSTGELFFGEGSRLTVL.

This clonotype showed up many times. V gene TRBV2 combines with J gene TRBJ2-7, with D uncertain. V lost 8 bases to trimming and J lost 3 bases, with 14 bases between them. The length of the CDR3 is 13 residues. CDR1 is SNHLY, CDR2 FYNNEI, per germline. Here the CDR3 DNA reads TGTGCCAGCCACGCTCCGGATTTCTACGAGCAGTACGTC. Its protein is CASHAPDFYEQYV.

This clonotype appeared many times. The CDR3 sequence is CASSLTRVSYNEQFF. In DNA, the CDR3 is TGTGCCAGCAGCTTAACCCGAGTCTCCTACAATGAGCAGTTCTTC. The chain joins TRBV7-2 to TRBJ2-1; D uncertain. The CDR3 consists of 15 residues. The germline V gene encodes CDR1 SGHTA and CDR2 FQGNSA. Trimming removed 2 bases at V and 0 bases at J, with 8 bases between.

The J gene is TRBJ2-5, the V gene TRBV12-3 or TRBV12-4; 10 bases fit TRBD2. The ends lost 5 bases at V and 4 bases at J; junction bases unmatched: 7. CDR3 length equals 15 residues. CDR3 protein: CASSLRLAGSETQYF. The DNA of the CDR3 is TGTGCCAGCAGTCTGAGACTAGCGGGTTCAGAGACCCAGTACTTC.

This clonotype appeared a few times. V is TRBV12-3 or TRBV12-4 and J is TRBJ1-2; possible D gene TRBD1, 5 bases. This CDR3 is 14 amino acids long. Trimming removed 4 bases at V and 5 bases at J, with 14 bases between. In nucleotides, the CDR3 is TGTGCCAGCAGTTCGGTTGGGGCGCGATATGGCTACACCTTC. It yields the protein CASSSVGARYGYTF.

This clonotype has ten or more counts. The chain links TRBV5-1 to TRBJ2-7, with D perhaps TRBD1 or TRBD2 (5 bases each). Germline CDR1 and CDR2: SGHRS and YFSETQ. V was trimmed by 4 bases and J by 0 bases, leaving 11 bases between them. The CDR3 covers 14 residues. In DNA, the CDR3 is TGCGCCAGCAGCCCAGGGACGCCCTCCTACGAGCAGTACTTC. Its translation: CASSPGTPSYEQYF.

This clonotype has more than one count but fewer than ten. The rearrangement joins TRBV7-2 to TRBJ2-5; D ambiguous. Germline CDR1 SGHTA, CDR2 FQGNSA. V shed 8 bases and J shed 7 bases, with 20 bases lying between them. The CDR3 length is 14 residues. CDR3 sequence reads: CASRPVGGSGTQYF. The CDR3 coding sequence is TGTGCCAGCCGCCCCGTGGGCGGATCAGGGACCCAGTACTTC.

The chain uses TRBV7-9 and TRBJ1-1; D is unclear. Trimming took off 7 bases at V and 1 base at J, with 10 bases between the two ends. Germline V gene data show CDR1 as SEHNR and CDR2 as FQNEAQ (reference sequence). The CDR3 is made up of 13 amino acids. CDR3 in DNA: TGTGCCAGCACCCGACAACCGAACACTGAAGCTTTCTTT. Translated: CASTRQPNTEAFF.

This clonotype appeared many times. The chain is built from TRBV11-3 and TRBJ2-3, with 7 bases matching TRBD2. The V gene end was trimmed by 5 bases and the J gene end by 5 bases; junction bases not matched to a gene: 4. Germline CDR1 reads SGHNT; CDR2 reads YENEEA. The CDR3 totals 13 residues. The CDR3 sequence is CASSRGGGDTQYF. The CDR3 nucleotides read TGTGCCAGCAGCCGGGGCGGGGGAGATACGCAGTATTTT.

The chain joins TRBV6-5 to TRBJ2-3; D could derive from TRBD1 or TRBD2 (5 bases each). CDR1 is MNHEY, CDR2 SVGAGI, per germline. The CDR3 loop spans 14 amino acids. The V and J ends lost 2 bases and 6 bases respectively, with 12 bases between them. CDR3 sequence (DNA): TGTGCCAGCAGTTACGCCAGAGGGGTTGATACGCAGTATTTT. This encodes CASSYARGVDTQYF.

The V and J genes are TRBV12-3 or TRBV12-4 and TRBJ2-7, with D perhaps being TRBD1 or TRBD2 (5 bases each). The CDR3 consists of 13 residues. V lost 6 bases and J 3 bases, leaving 12 bases between the germline ends. This chain's CDR3 is CASRPGRSYEQYF. CDR3 nucleotides: TGTGCCAGCAGGCCAGGGAGAAGCTACGAGCAGTACTTC.

This sequence joins TRBV20-1 and TRBJ1-5, with unresolved D. Looked up from germline, CDR1 is DFQATT and CDR2 is SNEGSKA (reference sequence). Trimming pared 2 bases from V and 5 bases from J, leaving 19 bases between. CDR3 length equals 16 residues. For the CDR3, the DNA is TGCAGTGCTAGACGACCGGGAACAGATTTTCATCAGCCCCAGCATTTT. Its protein is CSARRPGTDFHQPQHF.

The V and J genes are TRBV29-1 and TRBJ2-2; D remains ambiguous. The CDR3 spans 14 residues. Per the germline V gene, CDR1 is SQVTM and CDR2 is ANQGSEA. The V and J ends lost 1 base and 5 bases respectively, with 11 bases between them. This CDR3 is CSVEGRPSTGELFF. The DNA of the CDR3 is TGCAGCGTTGAAGGACGTCCATCGACCGGGGAGCTGTTTTTT.

The chain joins TRBV12-3 or TRBV12-4 to TRBJ1-6; D call uncertain. CDR3 length: 13 amino acids. V dropped 10 bases and J dropped 6 bases, with 13 bases sitting between them. CDR3 nucleotide sequence: TGTGCCATTAGACGGCAACGTAATTCACCCCTCCACTTT. Translated, it gives CAIRRQRNSPLHF.

The sample holds many counts of this clonotype. The V gene is TRBV28, the J gene TRBJ2-5, with D uncertain. Germline V lookup: CDR1 MDHEN, CDR2 SYDVKM. This CDR3 has 15 residues. Trimming cost V 2 bases and J 4 bases, with 14 bases left between them. CDR3 in amino acids: CASSLDPAAIETQYF. The DNA for the CDR3 is TGTGCCAGCAGTTTAGACCCGGCGGCTATAGAGACCCAGTACTTC.

V and J are TRBV11-2 and TRBJ2-3, with D uncertain. Germline lookup yields CDR1 SGHAT and CDR2 FQNNGV. V was pared by 8 bases and J by 2 bases, with 11 bases between. This CDR3 is 13 amino acids long. The chain's CDR3 is CASGPAPTDTQYF. The CDR3 DNA reads as TGTGCCAGCGGCCCGGCCCCCACAGATACGCAGTATTTT.

The genes are TRBV12-3 or TRBV12-4 and TRBJ2-7; D is unclear. The V and J ends lost 2 bases and 1 base respectively, with 6 bases between them. The CDR3 loop spans 13 amino acids. The CDR3 region has the DNA TGTGCCAGCAGTTTAAGGGCTTCCTACGAGCAGTACGTC. It is translated as CASSLRASYEQYV.

This clonotype occurred many times. The rearrangement joins TRBV11-2 to TRBJ2-3; tentatively, D is TRBD1 (5 bases). Germline assignment: CDR1 SGHAT and CDR2 FQNNGV. V was shortened by 2 bases and J by 4 bases, with 13 bases between the two germline ends. CDR3 length equals 15 residues. The CDR3 region is CASSLTQGGADTQYF. CDR3 in DNA: TGTGCCAGCAGCTTAACTCAGGGTGGCGCAGATACGCAGTATTTT.

In this sample, this clonotype turned up many times. This chain joins TRBV5-1 and TRBJ2-1; 9 bases line up with TRBD1. Germline trimming cut 4 bases from V and 8 bases from J; bases unmatched to any gene: 4. The CDR3 loop spans 13 amino acids. From germline, CDR1 is SGHRS and CDR2 YFSETQ. The CDR3 reads CASSKGQGDEQFF. The CDR3 DNA reads TGCGCCAGCAGCAAGGGACAGGGCGATGAGCAGTTCTTC.

This clonotype was seen at least ten times. The chain combines TRBV7-2 with TRBJ2-5, with D possibly being TRBD2 (5 bases). The CDR3 is made up of 14 amino acids. V was clipped by 7 bases and J by 2 bases, with 14 bases between them. Germline assignment: CDR1 SGHTA and CDR2 FQGNSA. CDR3 coding DNA: TGTGCCAGCAAGAGGGTCTGGAGGCAAGAGACCCAGTACTTC. Amino acids: CASKRVWRQETQYF.

V is TRBV19 and J is TRBJ1-2; 7 bases are shared with TRBD1. The CDR3 extends over 15 amino acids. Germline trimming cut 3 bases from V and 4 bases from J; bases unmatched to any gene: 8. Germline lookup yields CDR1 LNHDA and CDR2 SQIVND (reference sequence). CDR3 coding DNA: TGTGCCAGTAGTATTTCAGGGGGAGTCCTCTATGGCTACACCTTC. Its translation is CASSISGGVLYGYTF.

The table lists this clonotype with many counts. V is TRBV6-5 and J is TRBJ2-1; possible D gene TRBD1, 6 bases. CDR1 and CDR2 (germline): MNHEY, SVGAGI. CDR3 length equals 14 residues. V gave up 1 base and J gave up 5 bases, with 9 bases separating them. CDR3 bases: TGTGCCAGCAGTTACTGGGGGCCTAACAATGAGCAGTTCTTC. This translates into CASSYWGPNNEQFF.